The rows below give T cell receptor beta chains drawn from one sample of a study of a mutant IDH1 vaccine in newly diagnosed glioma. Here immunoSEQ multiplex PCR was the method, and the copy in TCRdb shows in-frame clones only, minus some. The sample shows tens of thousands of clones, 76% of them seen only once. These receptors' targets are unknown. The source material was PBMCs, sampled from a glioma patient whose treatment included an IDH1 peptide vaccine. The receptors were gathered from a man aged 40-50 years with glioma. CDR3s include the opening cysteine and the closing phenylalanine or tryptophan. D genes are given only for firm matches. Expanded clones get a size class; other rows say once, few or many, or leave the size out.

TRBJ2-4 TRBV5-4 . . CASSYRDRNIQYF TGTGCCAGCAGCTACAGGGATCGAAACATTCAGTACTTC
TRBJ1-1 TRBV11-2 . . CASSRAMNTEAFF TGTGCCAGCAGCAGGGCGATGAACACTGAAGCTTTCTTT
TRBJ1-1 TRBV5-8 . few CASSLVTGIGKDTEAFF TGTGCCAGCAGCTTGGTAACTGGTATAGGGAAAGACACTGAAGCTTTCTTT
TRBJ1-1 TRBV7-2 TRBD1 . CASSGDRGREAFF TGTGCCAGCAGCGGGGACAGGGGGCGTGAAGCTTTCTTT
TRBJ2-5 TRBV7-6 . . CASSLVIRGLTVQETQYF TGTGCCAGCAGCTTAGTGATTCGGGGTCTAACTGTCCAAGAGACCCAGTACTTC
TRBJ2-7 TRBV9 . . CASSQRTYMDEQYF TGTGCCAGCAGCCAACGAACGTATATGGACGAGCAGTACTTC
TRBJ2-5 TRBV5-5 . . CASSLVTSETQYF TGTGCCAGCAGCTTGGTGACTTCGGAGACCCAGTACTTC
TRBJ1-2 TRBV6-1 . . CASSEQASYGYTF TGTGCCAGCAGTGAGCAGGCGAGCTATGGCTACACCTTC
TRBJ2-1 TRBV11-2 TRBD2 . CASSPTGTSGSNEQFF TGTGCCAGCAGCCCGACCGGGACTAGCGGGAGCAATGAGCAGTTCTTC
TRBJ1-1 TRBV11-2 . . CASSIEPGRLNTEAFF TGTGCCAGCAGCATTGAGCCGGGACGCTTGAACACTGAAGCTTTCTTT
TRBJ1-4 TRBV7-9 . many CASSFGLAGEKLFF TGTGCCAGCAGCTTCGGACTTGCGGGTGAAAAACTGTTTTTT
TRBJ1-1 TRBV11-2 . . CASSFGVWNTEAFF TGTGCCAGCAGCTTCGGGGTCTGGAACACTGAAGCTTTCTTT
TRBJ2-3 TRBV6-5 TRBD2 once CASRPSGSRRDTQYF TGTGCCAGCAGACCCAGCGGGAGTCGAAGAGATACGCAGTATTTT
TRBJ2-2 TRBV7-6 . few CASSLAGGGTGELFF TGTGCCAGCAGCTTAGCGGGAGGCGGCACCGGGGAGCTGTTTTTT
TRBJ2-3 TRBV6-1 . . CASKGVVPSTDTQYF TGTGCCAGCAAGGGCGTGGTCCCTAGCACAGATACGCAGTATTTT
TRBJ1-1 TRBV18 TRBD1 . CASSPGQGSNTEAFF TGTGCCAGCTCACCGGGACAGGGATCGAACACTGAAGCTTTCTTT
TRBJ2-7 TRBV4-1 . . CASSQGDGLSSYEQYF TGCGCCAGCAGCCAAGGGGACGGGTTGTCTTCCTACGAGCAGTACTTC
TRBJ1-4 TRBV27 TRBD1 . CASSSNRDRANEKLFF TGTGCCAGCAGTTCGAATCGGGACAGGGCTAATGAAAAACTGTTTTTT
TRBJ1-1 TRBV19 . . CASSRRQGTEAFF TGTGCCAGTAGTAGGAGGCAAGGGACAGAAGCTTTCTTT
TRBJ2-5 TRBV5-4 . . CASSLDFQETQYF TGTGCCAGCAGCTTGGACTTCCAAGAGACCCAGTACTTC
TRBJ2-3 TRBV25-1 TRBD2 . CASSTRLAGSTSTDTQYF TGTGCCAGCAGTACACGACTAGCGGGTTCCACTAGCACAGATACGCAGTATTTT
TRBJ1-2 TRBV10-1 . . CASRGGGYGYTF TGCGCCAGCCGGGGGGGCGGCTATGGCTACACCTTC
TRBJ2-3 TRBV5-1 TRBD2 . CASSKDLAGGRSTDTQYF TGCGCCAGCAGCAAGGACCTAGCAGGCGGGAGGAGCACAGATACGCAGTATTTT
TRBJ2-2 TRBV18 . . CASSRVARNTGELFF TGTGCCAGCTCACGAGTAGCACGGAACACCGGGGAGCTGTTTTTT
TRBJ2-7 TRBV25-1 TRBD2 . CASRSGLSNYEQYF TGTGCCAGCCGGTCGGGACTATCGAACTACGAGCAGTACTTC
TRBJ1-4 TRBV6-5 . . CASSSGFNEKLFF TGTGCCAGCAGTTCTGGGTTTAATGAAAAACTGTTTTTT
TRBJ1-2 TRBV2 TRBD1 . CASSEVGTGINYGYTF TGTGCCAGCAGTGAGGTCGGGACAGGGATTAACTATGGCTACACCTTC
TRBJ2-3 TRBV6-1 TRBD2 . CASRDVTSGDTQYF TGTGCCAGCAGAGATGTAACTAGCGGGGATACGCAGTATTTT
TRBJ1-3 TRBV12-5 . . CASGLVTGNTIYF TGTGCTAGTGGTTTGGTAACGGGAAACACCATATATTTT
TRBJ2-3 TRBV29-1 . . CSSSWRGGTDTQYF TGCAGCTCCTCATGGAGGGGCGGCACAGATACGCAGTATTTT
TRBJ1-6 TRBV5-6 . . CASSLAGGMYSPLHF TGTGCCAGCAGCTTGGCGGGGGGCATGTATTCACCCCTCCACTTT
TRBJ1-2 TRBV5-6 . few CASSPNPRTANYGYTF TGTGCCAGCAGCCCCAACCCTAGGACAGCTAACTATGGCTACACCTTC
TRBJ1-1 TRBV29-1 . . CSVEDMRGPNTEAFF TGCAGCGTTGAAGATATGAGGGGACCGAACACTGAAGCTTTCTTT
TRBJ2-1 TRBV10-1 . . CASSDIAESEQFF TGCGCCAGCAGTGACATAGCGGAGAGTGAGCAGTTCTTC
TRBJ2-6 TRBV28 . once CASRFGANVLTF TGTGCCAGCAGGTTTGGGGCCAACGTCCTGACTTTC
TRBJ2-5 TRBV7-7 . once CASSLRGSLVETQYF TGTGCCAGCAGCTTAAGGGGTAGTTTGGTAGAGACCCAGTACTTC
TRBJ2-1 TRBV9 TRBD2 . CASSVTSGHYNEQFF TGTGCCAGCAGCGTGACTAGCGGGCATTACAATGAGCAGTTCTTC
TRBJ1-1 TRBV9 . . CASSKDTGNTEAFF TGTGCCAGCAGCAAAGATACAGGGAACACTGAAGCTTTCTTT
TRBJ2-1 TRBV19 TRBD2 . CASSDLAGGSLNEQFF TGTGCCAGTAGTGACTTAGCGGGAGGGAGCTTGAATGAGCAGTTCTTC
TRBJ2-6 TRBV29-1 TRBD2 . CSVEVWLAGGSSGANVLTF TGCAGCGTTGAAGTATGGCTAGCGGGAGGGAGCTCTGGGGCCAACGTCCTGACTTTC
TRBJ1-4 TRBV7-2 . once CTSRLLEGATNEKLFF TGTACCAGCCGCCTTTTGGAGGGAGCAACTAATGAAAAACTGTTTTTT
TRBJ1-4 TRBV29-1 TRBD1 . CSAGTGQHEKLFF TGCAGCGCTGGGACGGGACAGCATGAAAAACTGTTTTTT
TRBJ2-1 TRBV5-1 TRBD2 once CASSFSGRVDEQFF TGCGCCAGCAGCTTTAGCGGGAGGGTGGATGAGCAGTTCTTC
TRBJ1-3 TRBV10-3 . . CAISGLRPAINLLGNTIYF TGTGCCATCAGTGGCTTGAGGCCGGCCATTAATCTGCTCGGAAACACCATATATTTT
TRBJ1-1 TRBV13 . few CASRVRGGNTEAFF TGTGCCAGCCGGGTCCGGGGGGGGAACACTGAAGCTTTCTTT
TRBJ1-4 TRBV11-3 . . CASSFARDHEKLFF TGTGCCAGCAGCTTTGCCCGGGATCATGAAAAACTGTTTTTT
TRBJ1-3 TRBV19 . . CASDWGVLRAGNTIYF TGTGCCAGCGATTGGGGAGTCTTGAGAGCTGGAAACACCATATATTTT
TRBJ1-1 TRBV28 . . CASSSTPGERRTEAFF TGTGCCAGCAGTTCAACCCCGGGAGAGAGAAGGACTGAAGCTTTCTTT